The 7 T cell receptor beta chains presented below share a single source sample, sequenced in a study of blood T cells in healthy people across ages. The use of a sample-barcoded 5' primer and a J-beta primer mix characterized a second PCR of about 6 to 12 cycles. TCRdb reprocessed the 5' RACE reads via MiXCR and lists one record per CDR3 protein. This table has roughly 1,300,000 distinct CDR3 sequences, approximately 59% appearing once. The specimen sequenced was blood. The receptor set was obtained from a man between 18 and 29 years old in good health.

The genes are TRBV4-1 and TRBJ1-2; 8 nucleotides line up with TRBD1. The V gene's germline CDR1 is MGHRA and CDR2 YSYEKL. The CDR3 consists of 14 residues. Losses at the gene ends were 5 bases for V and 4 bases for J; bases not matched to a gene: 6. Written as DNA, the CDR3 is TGCGCCAGCAGCGCACCGGGACAGGCCTATGGCTACACCTTC. Its translation: CASSAPGQAYGYTF.

The genes are TRBV5-1 and TRBJ1-4; 9 nucleotides agree with TRBD1. This CDR3 has 15 amino acids. V lost 2 bases and J lost 10; bases outside the gene matches: 9. CDR1 and CDR2 (germline): SGHRS, YFSETQ. CDR3 DNA sequence: TGCGCCAGCAGCTTTGAGTGGGACAGGGAGGCAAAACTGTTTTTT. As protein: CASSFEWDREAKLFF.

The rearrangement links TRBV29-1 to TRBJ1-2; 7 bases match TRBD1. Germline-derived CDR1 and CDR2 are SQVTM and ANQGSEA. J was trimmed by 4 bases and V by 2 bases; bases with no gene match: 4. CDR3 size: 13 residues. The CDR3 spells CSVESDRAYGYTF. The CDR3 nucleotides read TGCAGCGTTGAATCCGACAGGGCCTATGGCTACACCTTC.

The chain couples TRBV7-2 to TRBJ2-3; 9 nucleotides align to TRBD2. Germline CDR1 SGHTA, CDR2 FQGNSA. The junction had 6 bases not matched to a gene; V was cut back by 6 bases and J by 5 bases. The CDR3 length is 14 residues. In DNA, the CDR3 is TGTGCCAGCAGTACGGGACTAGCAGTAGATACGCAGTATTTT. Protein sequence: CASSTGLAVDTQYF.

The chain is built from TRBV29-1 and TRBJ2-5; possible D gene TRBD1, 5 bases. The CDR3 has 12 amino acids. Germline CDR1 SQVTM, CDR2 ANQGSEA. V gave up 6 bases and J gave up 11 bases, with 19 bases separating them. This chain's CDR3 is CSVEQAPNEQYF. The CDR3 DNA reads as TGCAGCGTAGAACAGGCACCCAATGAGCAGTACTTC.

There are a few counts of this clonotype. The chain employs TRBV4-1 and TRBJ2-3; 7 nucleotides match TRBD2. The CDR3 spans 16 residues. Germline V gene lookup returns CDR1 MGHRA and CDR2 YSYEKL. The junction had 11 bases not matched to a gene; V was cut back by 2 bases and J by 6 bases. For the CDR3, the DNA is TGCGCCAGCAGCCAACTCCTAGCGGTTCTTAGCGATACGCAGTATTTT. It encodes CASSQLLAVLSDTQYF.

A few counts support this clonotype. The chain links TRBV20-1 to TRBJ2-7; D unclear. The CDR3 totals 12 residues. Germline loops: CDR1 DFQATT, CDR2 SNEGSKA (reference sequence). The ends were cut back, 1 base at V and 3 bases at J, with 7 bases in the middle. CDR3 DNA: TGCAGTGCTAGAGCACTAAACTACGAGCAGTACTTC. Protein: CSARALNYEQYF.